This T cell receptor beta chain was sequenced for a study of radiotherapy plus CTLA-4 blockade in lung cancer. Study background: With around 30% of patients having disease control, objective responses were seen in about 17%.

Some clones are missing from TCRdb's copy, which holds only in-frame ones; the method was immunoSEQ multiplex PCR. The table records tens of thousands of clones, more than 75% of them present only once. Overall study findings and caveats: In blood, after radiotherapy plus ipilimumab, tumor-derived TCR clones expanded. Early blood T cell clone changes and increased post-radiation serum interferon-beta were reportedly the strongest response predictors.

Comments on this clone: Its antigen remains unidentified.

Germline V gene lookup returns CDR1 SGHRS and CDR2 YFSETQ. The CDR3 covers 15 residues. Unmatched junction bases numbered 4, after V lost 4 bases and J lost 0 bases. The sequence derives from a human donor with non-small cell lung cancer that progressed on radiotherapy plus ipilimumab. The source material was peripheral blood, sampled from a patient treated with radiotherapy plus ipilimumab. This sequence joins TRBV5-1 and TRBJ2-3; 8 bases are shared with TRBD2. The CDR3 region is CASSLSSGSTDTQYF. The CDR3 DNA reads TGCGCCAGCAGCCTTTCTAGCGGGAGCACAGATACGCAGTATTTT.